This entry features one T cell receptor (beta chain) sequence. This clonotype was counted a single time. It lacks a known antigen. One base away there is no much larger clone; base qualities are not given. The data belong to a study of T-cell reconstitution after alpha-beta-depleted transplantation in children (dated by TCRdb to 2016 to 2017). With respect to the entire study: Using TCR repertoire profiling, the study quantitatively followed how T-cell immune reconstitution unfolded in children after TCRalphabeta/CD19-depleted allogeneic hematopoietic cell transplantation.

Library creation used PCR. Reads for this sample came from an Illumina HiSeq 2500. Molecular barcoding was employed in the preparation of TCR libraries, with unique molecular identifiers being used to normalize TCRbeta repertoire quantification. TCRdb trimmed the raw reads at Q25, called clones with MiXCR and kept productive beta chains. For every CDR3 protein sequence, its rows merge into one entry that carries the most common genes and DNA. In this sample the table shows about 540,000 distinct CDR3 sequences, approximately 20% of which occur a single time. The top ten clonotypes cover 3% to 4% of the sample. The germline ends are 9 bases apart after V is trimmed by 0 bases and J by 6 bases. Looking up the germline V gene yields CDR1 MNHEY and CDR2 SVGAGI. The CDR3 holds 13 amino acids from the cysteine to the phenylalanine. Only the CDR3 part of the read is kept: 39 bases, read in frame from the first base.

The material sequenced was PBMCs from the stem cell graft donor, taken from the stem cell graft. The sequence was collected from a human donor who donated a stem cell graft to a child with acute lymphoblastic leukemia. Recombination joined TRBV6-5 with TRBJ2-7, with no confident D gene call. CDR3 loop: CASSYSRELEQYF. The DNA sequence is as follows: TGTGCCAGCAGTTACTCGAGAGAGCTCGAGCAGTACTTC.